Listed here are 16 T cell receptor beta chains from one sample, sequenced in a study of cytomegalovirus exposure and HLA in healthy donors. PCR involved 60 Vbeta and 13 Jbeta primers. TCRdb keeps only in-frame clones here, not all; method: immunoSEQ multiplex PCR. Among 150,000 or so clones, roughly 80% were seen once, and the ten largest hold less than 8.5%. Sequencing used PBMCs. The source is a man under 40 in good health and CMV-seropositive.

The chain links TRBV9 to TRBJ2-7; TRBD2 aligns across 9 bases. V shed 0 bases and J 0 bases; nucleotides not matched to a gene: 7. The germline V gene has CDR1 SGDLS and CDR2 YYNGEE. The CDR3 spans 17 residues. CDR3 nucleotide sequence: TGTGCCAGCAGCGTAGATGGGCTAGCGGGGAGCTCCTACGAGCAGTACTTC. Amino acids: CASSVDGLAGSSYEQYF.

This clone was observed a handful of times. This rearrangement joins TRBV6-1 to TRBJ1-1; no firm D call. This CDR3 is built from 12 residues. The germline V gene has CDR1 MNHNS and CDR2 SASEGT. The germline V and J ends were trimmed by 5 bases and 5 bases, with 9 bases remaining between them. Here the CDR3 reads CASSYYRTEAFF. CDR3 nucleotide sequence: TGTGCCAGCAGTTATTATCGGACTGAAGCTTTCTTT.

This clone was recorded only once. The rearrangement joins TRBV5-6 to TRBJ2-2; 7 bases align to TRBD1. Germline values: CDR1 SGHDT, CDR2 YYEEEE. The CDR3 is made up of 14 amino acids. Trimming cost V 4 bases and J 5 bases; bases outside gene matches: 5. In DNA form, the CDR3 reads TGTGCCAGCAGCCCAGGGGGATGGACCGGGGAGCTGTTTTTT. It is translated as CASSPGGWTGELFF.

V usage is TRBV10-3 and J usage is TRBJ1-5, with D maybe TRBD1 (5 bases). The CDR3 spans 17 residues. CDR1 and CDR2 (germline): ENHRY, SYGVKD. Trimming shortened V by 4 bases and J by 2 bases, and 18 bases separated the two germline ends. The CDR3 protein is CAISGSGGGVGNQPQHF. The DNA for the CDR3 is TGTGCCATCAGTGGATCTGGTGGAGGGGTTGGCAATCAGCCCCAGCATTTT.

There are a few counts of this clone. The genes are TRBV21-1 and TRBJ2-1; TRBD2 is the table's D call and was not checked against the DNA. TRBV21-1 is a pseudogene. This CDR3 comprises 17 residues. The CDR3 region has the DNA TGTGCCTCACAGGGGGTAGCGGGAGGGCCTGTCGACAATGAGCAGTTCTTC. It translates to CASQGVAGGPVDNEQFF.

J is TRBJ1-5 and V is TRBV4-1, with a possible D match to TRBD1 (6 bases). This CDR3 contains 15 residues. V lost 0 bases and J 3 bases, leaving 9 bases between the germline ends. The V gene's germline CDR1 is MGHRA and CDR2 YSYEKL. The CDR3 region is CASSQDRGYNQPQHF. CDR3 nucleotides: TGCGCCAGCAGCCAAGATAGGGGGTACAATCAGCCCCAGCATTTT.

The chain joins TRBV27 to TRBJ2-1, with 9 bases lining up with TRBD1. V was pared by 0 bases and J by 3 bases, with 3 bases of the junction left unmatched. The germline gives CDR1 MNHEY, CDR2 SMNVEV (reference sequence). The CDR3 consists of 16 residues. This CDR3 reads CASSLSGTGYYNEQFF. The CDR3 coding sequence is TGTGCCAGCAGTTTATCTGGGACAGGGTACTACAATGAGCAGTTCTTC.

The J gene is TRBJ1-4, the V gene TRBV28; TRBD1 matches 9 bases. Germline V gene lookup returns CDR1 MDHEN and CDR2 SYDVKM. CDR3 length: 15 residues. With 2 bases clipped from V and 15 bases from J, the junction kept 13 bases outside the gene matches. The CDR3 coding sequence is TGTGCCAGCAGTTTACTCTCGCCGGGACAGGGTGAAGTGTTTTTT. This sequence encodes CASSLLSPGQGEVFF.

The V gene is TRBV25-1, the J gene TRBJ1-5; a possible D gene is TRBD1 (6 bases). With 6 bases removed from V and 3 bases from J, the gap between germline ends came to 9 bases. CDR3 length equals 13 residues. Germline lookup yields CDR1 MGHDK and CDR2 SYGVNS. In DNA form, the CDR3 reads TGTGCCAGCAGACAGGGTTCCAATCAGCCCCAGCATTTT. As protein: CASRQGSNQPQHF.

CDR3 nucleotides: TGTGCCAGCAGCTTGCAAAGCGGACGTGGCTCTGGGGCCAACGTCCTGACTTTC. It encodes CASSLQSGRGSGANVLTF. V gene TRBV11-3 combines with J gene TRBJ2-6; a possible D gene is TRBD2 (5 bases). Trimming removed 3 bases at V and 0 bases at J, with 15 bases between. The CDR3 totals 18 residues. From germline, CDR1 is SGHNT and CDR2 YENEEA.

Ten or more counts support this clone. The chain combines TRBV6-5 with TRBJ1-1; tentatively, D is TRBD1 (5 bases). The germline V gene encodes CDR1 MNHEY and CDR2 SVGAGI. The CDR3 totals 13 residues. Trimming took off 2 bases at V and 7 bases at J, with 11 bases between the two ends. The CDR3 spells CASSYGGISEAFF. The CDR3, as DNA: TGTGCCAGCAGTTACGGGGGGATAAGTGAAGCTTTCTTT.

The CDR3 is CASSPPQGEQFF. The CDR3 coding sequence is TGTGCCAGCTCACCACCGCAGGGTGAGCAGTTCTTC. The chain joins TRBV18 to TRBJ2-1; possible D gene TRBD1, 5 bases. The V gene's germline CDR1 is KGHSH and CDR2 LQKENI. The CDR3 consists of 12 residues. Trimming removed 0 bases from V and 9 bases from J, with 6 bases in between.

This chain links TRBV19 with TRBJ1-1; TRBD1 agrees at 8 bases. This CDR3 contains 14 residues. V was pared by 6 bases and J by 3 bases, with 6 bases of the junction left unmatched. Germline CDR1 is LNHDA and CDR2 is SQIVND (reference sequence). This chain's CDR3 is CASSVNRGDTEAFF. CDR3 bases: TGTGCCAGTAGCGTTAACAGGGGGGACACTGAAGCTTTCTTT.

This clone was observed a handful of times. V gene TRBV6-1 combines with J gene TRBJ1-2, with D tentatively TRBD1 (6 bases). Germline CDR1 MNHNS, CDR2 SASEGT. The length of the CDR3 is 14 residues. Trimming removed 6 bases at V and 3 bases at J, with 14 bases between. The CDR3, as DNA: TGTGCCAGCAGCCCACAGGGTATTGACTATGGCTACACCTTC. Protein: CASSPQGIDYGYTF.

This chain joins TRBV9 and TRBJ2-1, with D possibly matching TRBD1 (6 bases). This CDR3 contains 15 residues. The V gene lost 4 bases and the J gene lost 3 bases, with 14 bases spanning the gap. Germline CDR1 SGDLS, CDR2 YYNGEE. CDR3 in amino acids: CASSPGAVGYNEQFF. In DNA form, the CDR3 reads TGTGCCAGCAGCCCAGGGGCAGTAGGCTACAATGAGCAGTTCTTC.

The chain's CDR3 is CASSDAVGYGSSSYNEQFF. The CDR3 nucleotides read TGTGCCAGCAGCGACGCAGTGGGCTATGGGTCAAGCTCCTACAATGAGCAGTTCTTC. The gene calls are TRBV11-2 and TRBJ2-1; D remains ambiguous. The germline V gene has CDR1 SGHAT and CDR2 FQNNGV. This CDR3 contains 19 residues. V shed 5 bases and J shed 0 bases, with 23 bases lying between them.